This TCR beta chain was identified during a study of cytomegalovirus exposure and HLA in healthy donors. PCR amplification relied on 60 Vbeta primers (plus 13 Jbeta primers). Measured with immunoSEQ multiplex PCR; TCRdb has only the in-frame clones, and not every one. The data hold approximately 100,000 clones, with roughly two thirds observed a single time. The V gene lost 5 bases and the J gene lost 4 bases, with 12 bases spanning the gap. This CDR3 region has 14 residues. The germline gives CDR1 SGHTA, CDR2 FQGNSA. Sequenced sample: PBMCs. The TCR sequence derives from a man aged 35-49 years in good health and CMV-seronegative. The chain is built from TRBV7-2 and TRBJ1-3; TRBD1 might be the D (6 bases). The CDR3 protein is CASSRGQSGNTIYF. In DNA form, the CDR3 reads TGTGCCAGCAGCCGCGGACAGTCCGGAAACACCATATATTTT.